This T cell receptor beta chain was found in a study of graft-versus-host responses after intestinal transplantation (dated by TCRdb to the early 2020s). Describing the broader study: The transplants that recipients received were multivisceral, liver-intestinal, or isolated intestinal. A cohort of under 30 intestinal transplant recipients, including one retransplant, was enrolled, and 3 patients lacking pretransplant specimens were excluded. All recipients received anti-thymocyte globulin induction followed by maintenance tacrolimus and steroids for roughly 3 years. Alloreactive clones were identified by sequencing pre-transplant mixed lymphocyte reaction products and comparing them with unstimulated pre-transplant donor and recipient T cells. Rather than going through the commercial service, samples from a few later patients were sequenced in-house on an Illumina MiSeq and processed with MiXCR. Donor T cell macrochimerism was defined as a peak of at least 4% donor T cells among recipient peripheral blood mononuclear cells. Bulk TCR-beta CDR3 sequencing was used to track graft-versus-host and host-versus-graft alloreactive T cell clones in the graft, circulation and bone marrow after intestinal transplantation.

The research as a whole found: GvH clones were found in recipient bone marrow, and some of the GvH clones appeared earlier in ileal mucosa or blood, which is consistent with an intestinal mucosal origin. Early after transplant, declines in HvG clones were associated with peak levels of circulating GvH clones. The relatively low number and heterogeneity of intestinal transplant patients limited the conclusions. Patients with donor T cell macrochimerism had high GvH to HvG T cell clonal ratios in their allografts.

As to this clone: This clone's antigen is unknown. Base-call qualities are not available, and no considerably larger clone is one nucleotide away.

Library preparation used the immunoSEQ multiplex PCR assay. For most patients, high-throughput TCR-beta CDR3 sequencing of genomic DNA was performed by Adaptive Biotechnologies. Per the authors' processing: Adaptive's ImmunoSEQ software was the source of the TCR sequencing data for about 18 patients, while three other patients were processed with MiXCR and VDJtools. CDR3 nucleotide sequences shared by donor and recipient were removed because the origin of these sequences could not be assigned. To count as alloreactive, a clone needed at least 2-fold expansion over unstimulated cells and a minimum CFSE-low frequency of 0.002% (template counts) or 0.001% (read counts). Clones detected in sequenced pre-transplant spleen, lymph node, or MLR CFSE-low populations of the donor or recipient were defined as mappable. Cumulative frequency of alloreactive clones was calculated as a percentage of all sequences weighted by copy number. The immuneACCESS repertoire file appears here via TCRdb, limited to in-frame rearrangements. These files lack a portion of the clones; in checked studies, under half of the deficit traces to unresolved V genes, and the cause of the others is not known. V and J calls and clone size are given by that table; D and trimming were obtained from the DNA. The sample table records roughly 50,000 clones; 91% of these occur just once. Around 5.1% of the sample is held by the ten biggest clonotypes.

From cysteine to phenylalanine, the CDR3 is 16 amino acids long. The retained sequence is limited to the CDR3, 48 bases, with the frame set at the first base. The V end loses 1 base and the J end loses 0 bases, and a stretch of 10 bases separates them. The germline V gene gives CDR1 as SGHRS and CDR2 as YFSETQ. Blood samples were collected up to 4 times in the first month after transplant and then at least monthly when available. This chain joins TRBV5-1 to TRBJ2-2; no D gene can be assigned with confidence. This specimen consisted of PBMCs, obtained roughly 660 days after intestinal transplant. The receptor comes from a human patient who received an intestinal transplant, so some T cells may come from the graft donor. CDR3 reads: CASSLIEIANTGELFF. Here is the DNA: TGCGCCAGCAGCTTGATTGAGATCGCGAACACCGGGGAGCTGTTTTTT.